This record looks at one TCR beta chain sequence and its context. What it binds is unknown. This CDR3 is built from 13 residues. Trimming removed 7 bases from V and 4 bases from J, with 16 bases in between. CDR1 and CDR2 (germline): SQVTM, ANQGSEA. This sample is drawn from a study of lymphopenia after photon versus proton radiotherapy. Study results and limitations: Better survival with proton therapy was suggested as possible, not demonstrated. Post-nadir diversity loss with photons came from oligoclonal expansion, particularly CD8+ Temra cells. Photon-treated patients lost naive T cells and TCR diversity; proton-treated stayed stable.

Profiling relied on immunoSEQ multiplex PCR, and the TCRdb table lists in-frame clones only, not all of them. This table has roughly 65,000 clones, approximately 91% appearing once. The origin of this receptor is a woman aged 70-85 years with pancreatic cancer. The chain has TRBV29-1 and TRBJ1-1; D is unclear. Specimen: peripheral blood, collected from a patient treated with photon-based radiotherapy. CDR3 sequence reads: CSAQRVGFTEAFF. The CDR3, as DNA: TGCAGCGCTCAGAGGGTGGGGTTCACTGAAGCTTTCTTT. Complete variable domain (other parts from reference TRBV29-1 and TRBJ1-1): SAVISQKPSRDICQRGTSLTIQCQVDSQVTMMFWYRQQPGQSLTLIATANQGSEATYESGFVIDKFPISRPNLTFSTLTVSNMSPEDSSIYLCSAQRVGFTEAFFGQGTRLTVV.